These 14 T cell receptor beta chains were all obtained from the same sample, sequenced in a study of Graves' ophthalmopathy and Graves' hyperthyroidism. RNA served as the template for amplifying TCR beta CDR3 regions. Investigators did first-round RT-PCR with HTBI primers, then second-round multiplex PCR. TCRdb analysed the multiplex PCR reads with MiXCR anew, one entry per CDR3 protein. The data contain around 40,000 distinct CDR3 sequences, roughly half of them seen just once; the ten biggest clones take up less than 20%. Specimen: peripheral blood. These receptors came from an adult man with Graves' ophthalmopathy.

The sample holds many counts of this clonotype. V gene TRBV10-1 combines with J gene TRBJ2-1; TRBD2 matches at 8 bases. Looked up from germline, CDR1 is WNHNN and CDR2 is SYGVQD (reference sequence). The CDR3 length is 15 residues. The V segment lost 2 bases and the J segment 9 bases; nucleotides outside the gene matches: 9. The chain's CDR3 is CASSETSGILGEQFF. The CDR3 nucleotides read TGCGCCAGCAGTGAGACTAGCGGAATTTTGGGTGAGCAGTTCTTC.

In this sample, this clonotype turned up once. This chain connects TRBV25-1 to TRBJ2-7; TRBD2 agrees at 9 bases. Trimming cost V 5 bases and J 3 bases; bases outside gene matches: 8. This CDR3 is 15 amino acids long. The germline CDR1 and CDR2 sequences are MGHDK and SYGVNS. The CDR3 protein is CASSPRLAVDYEQYV. DNA of the CDR3: TGTGCCAGCAGTCCCCGACTAGCGGTCGACTACGAGCAGTACGTC.

The V and J genes are TRBV10-3 and TRBJ1-6; D gene ambiguous. V lost 5 bases and J 7 bases, leaving 9 bases between the germline ends. Germline CDR1 is ENHRY and CDR2 is SYGVKD. There are 13 residues in the CDR3. CDR3 region: CAISPGLNSPLHF. In DNA, the CDR3 is TGTGCCATCAGTCCGGGTCTCAATTCACCCCTCCACTTT.

This clonotype came up a few times. The J gene is TRBJ2-1, the V gene TRBV15, with 10 positions matching TRBD2. Trimming cost V 3 bases and J 3 bases; bases outside gene matches: 8. Per the germline V gene, CDR1 is LNHNV and CDR2 is YYDKDF (reference sequence). This CDR3 has 17 amino acids. CDR3 residues: CATSSQGASGSYNEQFF. CDR3 coding DNA: TGTGCCACCAGCAGCCAGGGAGCTAGCGGGAGCTACAATGAGCAGTTCTTC.

The chain carries TRBV25-1 and TRBJ2-2; D is perhaps TRBD1 (6 bases). This CDR3 region has 17 residues. CDR1 is MGHDK, CDR2 SYGVNS, per germline. V lost 3 bases and J 0 bases, leaving 14 bases between the germline ends. CDR3 bases: TGTGCCAGCAGTGAGTTTCAGGGGACAACGAACACCGGGGAGCTGTTTTTT. Encoded protein: CASSEFQGTTNTGELFF.

Ten or more counts support this clonotype. The chain is built from TRBV4-1 and TRBJ2-5; D might be TRBD2 (6 bases). The CDR3 has 14 residues. The V and J ends lost 0 bases and 5 bases respectively, with 10 bases between them. Germline-derived CDR1 and CDR2 are MGHRA and YSYEKL. In nucleotides, the CDR3 is TGCGCCAGCAGCCAAGATACGGGGGAGGAGACCCAGTACTTC. Amino acids: CASSQDTGEETQYF.

This clonotype was seen at least ten times. A junction end diverges from the germline sequence, so it may reflect a read error. V gene TRBV12-3 or TRBV12-4 combines with J gene TRBJ2-7; TRBD1 matches at 8 bases. The CDR3 runs 11 residues. The CDR3 nucleotides read TGTGCCAGCAGTTTAAAGGGACAGGTGTATTTC. This translates into CASSLKGQVYF.

The chain carries TRBV7-2 and TRBJ2-5; 8 nucleotides line up with TRBD1. The CDR3 covers 15 residues. CDR1 and CDR2 from the germline V gene are SGHTA and FQGNSA. V shed 1 base, J shed 9 bases, and the junction held 10 bases outside the gene matches. The CDR3 sequence: CASSLEDRADQPQYF. The CDR3 DNA follows: TGTGCCAGCAGCTTAGAGGACAGGGCGGATCAGCCCCAGTACTTC.

Many counts were recorded for this clonotype. The V gene is TRBV5-1, the J gene TRBJ2-3, with TRBD1 matching 7 bases. The CDR3 is 16 residues long. Looked up from germline, CDR1 is SGHRS and CDR2 is YFSETQ. The ends lost 4 bases at V and 5 bases at J; junction bases unmatched: 13. CDR3 sequence reads: CASSARQGPRGDTQYF. As DNA, the CDR3 is TGCGCCAGCAGCGCCCGACAGGGCCCTCGTGGAGATACGCAGTATTTT.

The chain couples TRBV20-1 to TRBJ2-6; D gene ambiguous. V lost 6 bases and J lost 13, with 7 bases in between. The length of the CDR3 is 9 residues. In germline, CDR1 is DFQATT, CDR2 SNEGSKA (reference sequence). The CDR3 protein is CSAGLVLTF. In DNA form, the CDR3 reads TGCAGTGCCGGATTGGTCCTGACTTTC.

The J gene is TRBJ1-5, the V gene TRBV7-9; D perhaps matches TRBD1 (5 bases). There are 16 residues in the CDR3. With 4 bases removed from V and 3 bases from J, the gap between germline ends came to 16 bases. The germline CDR1 and CDR2 sequences are SEHNR and FQNEAQ (reference sequence). The CDR3 DNA reads as TGTGCCAGCAGCTCAGGGCGCGGCGGGCCCAATCAGCCCCAGCATTTT. It codes for CASSSGRGGPNQPQHF.

The rearrangement links TRBV11-1 to TRBJ2-1; 10 bases are shared with TRBD2. The CDR3 loop spans 14 amino acids. V gave up 5 bases and J gave up 6 bases; unmatched junction bases: 4. The germline V gene has CDR1 SGHAT and CDR2 FQDESV (reference sequence). CDR3 bases: TGTGCCAGCAGCCGAAGCGGGGGGGCCAATGAGCAGTTCTTC. Its protein is CASSRSGGANEQFF.

For this clonotype: Given a much more abundant clone one base away, this may be a read error. The V call is TRBV18, the J call TRBJ2-7; D remains unclear. This CDR3 has 12 amino acids. The V and J ends lost 3 bases and 6 bases respectively, with 9 bases between them. Germline loops: CDR1 KGHSH, CDR2 LQKENI. CDR3 amino acids: CASSPSISEQYF. CDR3 bases: TGTGCCAGCTCACCGTCAATCAGCGAGCAGTACTTC.

This clonotype was seen many times. V usage is TRBV6-1 and J usage is TRBJ1-6; unclear D gene. This CDR3 is built from 15 residues. Trimming removed 7 bases from V and 3 bases from J, with 13 bases in between. Looked up from germline, CDR1 is MNHNS and CDR2 is SASEGT. The CDR3 DNA reads as TGTGCCAGCAATCCGACCGCCTTCTATAATTCACCCCTCCACTTT. It yields the protein CASNPTAFYNSPLHF.